A single sample is the source of the 23 T cell receptor beta chains below, sequenced in a study of blood T cell repertoires in COVID-19. Method: immunoSEQ multiplex PCR; TCRdb's copy keeps in-frame clones and lacks some. The sample lists some 160,000 clones; approximately 86% were seen once. Sequenced sample: PBMCs or T cells enriched from blood (not recorded which). These receptors all come from a woman between 40 and 55 years old who had recovered from COVID-19.

Written as DNA, the CDR3 is TGCAGTGCTAGTCCGGGTTCCGACTATGGCTACACCTTC. It specifies CSASPGSDYGYTF. J is TRBJ1-2 and V is TRBV20-1; no clear D. The CDR3 runs to 13 residues. V dropped 3 bases and J dropped 3 bases, with 11 bases sitting between them. Per the germline V gene, CDR1 is DFQATT and CDR2 is SNEGSKA (reference sequence).

This clone was picked up a small number of times. The rearrangement uses TRBV7-3 and TRBJ2-7, with 11 positions matching TRBD2. Germline V CDR1 and CDR2: SGHTA, FQGTGA. This CDR3 is 16 amino acids long. The trim removed 4 bases at V and 0 bases at J, leaving 5 bases unmatched. The CDR3 coding sequence is TGTGCCAGCAGCTCAACCGGGACTAGCGGCTCCTACGAGCAGTACTTC. This translates into CASSSTGTSGSYEQYF.

V usage is TRBV27 and J usage is TRBJ2-7; no clear D gene. The germline V gene encodes CDR1 MNHEY and CDR2 SMNVEV (reference sequence). Trimming shortened V by 5 bases and J by 0 bases, and 11 bases separated the two germline ends. The CDR3 consists of 14 residues. In DNA, the CDR3 is TGTGCCAGCAGTCATACCCTAAGCTCCTACGAGCAGTACTTC. Translating gives CASSHTLSSYEQYF.

This clone was observed a single time. The chain joins TRBV2 to TRBJ1-2, with a possible D match to TRBD1 (6 bases). Trimming shortened V by 3 bases and J by 6 bases, and 14 bases separated the two germline ends. Germline loops: CDR1 SNHLY, CDR2 FYNNEI. This CDR3 contains 14 residues. The CDR3 DNA follows: TGTGCCAGCAGTGACCCAGGGGCAGCTAATGGCTACACCTTC. This sequence encodes CASSDPGAANGYTF. The full variable domain, in which reference TRBV2 and TRBJ1-2 provide the parts outside the CDR3, is EPEVTQTPSHQVTQMGQEVILRCVPISNHLYFYWYRQILGQKVEFLVSFYNNEISEKSEIFDDQFSVERPDGSNFTLKIRSTKLEDSAMYFCASSDPGAANGYTFGSGTRLTVV.

This chain joins TRBV7-9 and TRBJ2-1, with D possibly matching TRBD2 (5 bases). Between the trimmed V and J ends, which lost 1 base and 6 bases, there was a span of 10 bases. The CDR3 has 14 amino acids. The germline gives CDR1 SEHNR, CDR2 FQNEAQ (reference sequence). CDR3 in amino acids: CASSLGSAGNEQFF. The CDR3 DNA follows: TGTGCCAGCAGCTTAGGATCGGCGGGCAATGAGCAGTTCTTC.

The chain is built from TRBV7-8 and TRBJ2-4; D is unresolved. V lost 5 bases and J lost 7, with 15 bases in between. This CDR3 is 14 amino acids long. Germline V gene lookup returns CDR1 SGHVS and CDR2 FQNEAQ. The CDR3 sequence: CASSPEPNRNIQYF. CDR3 DNA: TGTGCCAGCAGCCCCGAGCCTAACCGGAACATTCAGTACTTC.

V and J are TRBV6-5 and TRBJ2-5; TRBD1 might be the D (6 bases). V lost 7 bases to trimming and J lost 4 bases, with 16 bases between them. The CDR3 length is 14 residues. Germline V gives CDR1 MNHEY, CDR2 SVGAGI. CDR3 sequence: CASTPAVGGETQYF. CDR3 DNA sequence: TGTGCCAGCACCCCCGCGGTAGGGGGAGAGACCCAGTACTTC.

The V call is TRBV4-1, the J call TRBJ2-7; TRBD1 agrees at 7 bases. V was clipped by 3 bases and J by 2 bases; unmatched bases: 7. The CDR3 contains 15 residues. Germline V gives CDR1 MGHRA, CDR2 YSYEKL. This CDR3 reads CASSHQQGLTYEQYF. The CDR3, as DNA: TGCGCCAGCAGCCACCAACAGGGGTTAACCTACGAGCAGTACTTC.

The gene calls are TRBV9 and TRBJ1-1, with D perhaps matching TRBD1 (6 bases). The CDR3 sequence is 16 residues long. The germline gives CDR1 SGDLS, CDR2 YYNGEE. Between the trimmed V and J ends, which lost 0 bases and 1 base, there was a span of 13 bases. The CDR3 sequence is CASSVDQGHENTEAFF. In nucleotides, the CDR3 is TGTGCCAGCAGCGTAGATCAGGGACATGAGAACACTGAAGCTTTCTTT.

As DNA, the CDR3 is TGTGCCAGCAGTTTTTTGGGGAGGCGGCAGCCCCAGCATTTT. This encodes CASSFLGRRQPQHF. The V and J genes are TRBV28 and TRBJ1-5; D remains ambiguous. The CDR3 has 14 residues. Germline V gives CDR1 MDHEN, CDR2 SYDVKM. Trimming removed 3 bases at V and 7 bases at J, with 13 bases between.

The rearrangement links TRBV7-2 to TRBJ1-6; the D gene is possibly TRBD1 (5 bases). The germline V and J ends were trimmed by 6 bases and 0 bases, with 12 bases remaining between them. CDR1 and CDR2 (germline): SGHTA, FQGNSA. CDR3 size: 16 residues. The CDR3 spells CASRWDGSSYNSPLHF. DNA for the CDR3: TGTGCCAGCAGGTGGGACGGGAGCTCCTATAATTCACCCCTCCACTTT.

The rearrangement uses TRBV30 and TRBJ1-4; 11 nucleotides agree with TRBD1. The germline CDR1 and CDR2 sequences are GTSNPN and SVGIG (reference sequence). This CDR3 is built from 14 residues. V was pared by 0 bases and J by 8 bases, with 2 bases of the junction left unmatched. The CDR3: CAWSVGTGGEKLFF. In nucleotides, the CDR3 is TGTGCCTGGAGTGTGGGGACAGGGGGGGAAAAACTGTTTTTT.

The chain couples TRBV18 to TRBJ1-2; TRBD1 is a possible D gene (6 bases). This CDR3 has 12 residues. V lost 0 bases, J lost 7 bases, and 6 bases lay in between. Germline values: CDR1 KGHSH, CDR2 LQKENI. CDR3 nucleotides: TGTGCCAGCTCACCACCGGGGGCTGGCTACACCTTC. This gives the protein CASSPPGAGYTF.

The chain carries TRBV6-1 and TRBJ1-2, with 8 bases matching TRBD1. In germline, CDR1 is MNHNS, CDR2 SASEGT. This CDR3 region has 15 residues. V lost 0 bases, J lost 8 bases, and 8 bases stayed unmatched. The chain's CDR3 is CASSEADQGAWGYTF. The CDR3 nucleotides read TGTGCCAGCAGTGAAGCGGACCAGGGGGCTTGGGGCTACACCTTC.

This chain links TRBV27 with TRBJ2-7; 9 bases match TRBD1. Per the germline V gene, CDR1 is MNHEY and CDR2 is SMNVEV (reference sequence). Trimming took 5 bases from V and 2 from J; bases not matched to a gene: 4. The length of the CDR3 is 14 residues. CDR3 in amino acids: CASSTGQGPYEQYF. The DNA for the CDR3 is TGTGCCAGCAGTACCGGACAGGGGCCCTACGAGCAGTACTTC.

The rearrangement joins TRBV6-5 to TRBJ2-1, with D perhaps TRBD2 (5 bases). Trimming cost V 2 bases and J 3 bases, with 8 bases left between them. From germline, CDR1 is MNHEY and CDR2 SVGAGI. The CDR3 covers 14 residues. The CDR3 reads CASSYTRDYNEQFF. DNA for the CDR3: TGTGCCAGCAGTTACACCCGGGACTACAATGAGCAGTTCTTC.

The genes are TRBV3-1 (or the pseudogene TRBV3-2) and TRBJ2-7; D unclear. The CDR3 has 15 amino acids. CDR1 and CDR2 from the germline V gene are LGHDT and YNNKEL (reference sequence). The V gene lost 1 base and the J gene lost 4 bases, with 14 bases spanning the gap. Here the CDR3 reads CASSQVAVNLYEQYF. DNA of the CDR3: TGTGCCAGCAGCCAAGTGGCAGTGAACCTTTACGAGCAGTACTTC.

This chain joins TRBV7-9 and TRBJ1-5; 9 bases align to TRBD1. Germline V gene sequence: CDR1 SEHNR, CDR2 FQNEAQ (reference sequence). The CDR3 is 14 residues long. The trim removed 3 bases at V and 4 bases at J, leaving 1 base unmatched. This CDR3 reads CASSFGTGNQPQHF. CDR3 nucleotides: TGTGCCAGCAGCTTCGGGACAGGGAATCAGCCCCAGCATTTT.

The chain recombines TRBV30 with TRBJ2-7; TRBD1 matches 9 bases. Trimming removed 4 bases from V and 0 bases from J; junction bases left unmatched: 1. The CDR3 is made up of 13 amino acids. Germline CDR1 GTSNPN, CDR2 SVGIG (reference sequence). The CDR3 here is CAWMGQGSYEQYF. The CDR3 DNA reads TGTGCCTGGATGGGACAGGGCTCCTACGAGCAGTACTTC.

This rearrangement joins TRBV7-2 to TRBJ2-7, with D possibly being TRBD1 (5 bases). The CDR3 spans 15 residues. The V end was cut by 1 base, the J end by 2 bases, with 12 bases between. Germline loops: CDR1 SGHTA, CDR2 FQGNSA. The CDR3: CASSLVRTSTYEQYF. The CDR3 DNA follows: TGTGCCAGCAGCTTAGTCAGGACATCAACCTACGAGCAGTACTTC.

This clone was seen only a few times. J is TRBJ1-2 and V is TRBV28; D might be TRBD1 (5 bases). This CDR3 is built from 15 residues. Germline V gene sequence: CDR1 MDHEN, CDR2 SYDVKM. Trimming removed 6 bases at V and 5 bases at J, with 19 bases between. The CDR3 sequence: CASRPPSGGGYGYTF. The CDR3, as DNA: TGTGCCAGCAGGCCTCCGAGTGGGGGAGGATATGGCTACACCTTC.

The gene calls are TRBV5-1 and TRBJ2-7; TRBD1 is a possible D gene (6 bases). This CDR3 is 13 amino acids long. Germline-derived CDR1 and CDR2 are SGHRS and YFSETQ. V was shortened by 4 bases and J by 6 bases, with 14 bases between the two germline ends. The CDR3 sequence is CASSLEDRFEQYF. The CDR3, as DNA: TGCGCCAGCAGCCTGGAGGACAGATTCGAGCAGTACTTC. Variable domain in full (rest from reference TRBV5-1 and TRBJ2-7): KAGVTQTPRYLIKTRGQQVTLSCSPISGHRSVSWYQQTPGQGLQFLFEYFSETQRNKGNFPGRFSGRQFSNSRSEMNVSTLELGDSALYLCASSLEDRFEQYFGPGTRLTVT.

The gene calls are TRBV15 and TRBJ2-7; D possibly corresponds to TRBD2 (5 bases). V was cut by 1 base and J by 2 bases, with 6 bases left in between. The CDR3 has 13 residues. Germline-derived CDR1 and CDR2 are LNHNV and YYDKDF (reference sequence). The DNA of the CDR3 is TGTGCCACCAGCAGAGCACTAGCCTACGAGCAGTACTTC. Protein sequence: CATSRALAYEQYF.